This T cell receptor beta chain is from a study of OX40 agonist ivuxolimab in advanced cancers. Study in general: Checkpoint inhibitors had been given previously to under 50% of patients.

The CDR3 has 16 residues. CDR1 MGHRA and CDR2 YSYEKL come from the germline V gene. Trimming cost V 3 bases and J 4 bases, with 16 bases left between them. Method: immunoSEQ multiplex PCR; TCRdb's copy keeps in-frame clones and lacks some. The data contain around 67,000 clones, 88% of them singletons. This TCR was sampled from an adult with an advanced solid tumor such as melanoma, head and neck, liver or kidney cancer. Specimen: CD4+ or CD8+ T cells sorted from blood, collected in a trial of the OX40 agonist ivuxolimab. This chain connects TRBV4-1 to TRBJ1-5; D is perhaps TRBD1 (6 bases). This chain's CDR3 is CASSHQSGALNQPQHF. The CDR3, as DNA: TGCGCCAGCAGCCACCAATCAGGGGCCCTAAATCAGCCCCAGCATTTT.